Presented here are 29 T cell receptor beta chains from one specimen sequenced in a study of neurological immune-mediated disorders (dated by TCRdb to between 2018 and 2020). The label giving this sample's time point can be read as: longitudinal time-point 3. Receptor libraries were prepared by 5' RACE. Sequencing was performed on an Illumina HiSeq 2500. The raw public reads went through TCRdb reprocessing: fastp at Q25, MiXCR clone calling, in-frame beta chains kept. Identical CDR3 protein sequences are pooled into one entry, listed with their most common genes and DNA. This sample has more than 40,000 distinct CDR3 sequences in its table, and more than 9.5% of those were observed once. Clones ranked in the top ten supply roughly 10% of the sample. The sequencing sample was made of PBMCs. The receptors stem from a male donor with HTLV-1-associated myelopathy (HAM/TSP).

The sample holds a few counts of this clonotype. The CDR3 DNA reads TGCAGTGCTAGGAATCTGGGTTTCACTGAAGCTTTCTTT. Its protein product is CSARNLGFTEAFF. The V and J genes are TRBV20-1 and TRBJ1-1; the D is unclear. Deletions cut 3 bases from V and 4 bases from J, with 12 bases between. Germline V gene sequence: CDR1 DFQATT, CDR2 SNEGSKA (reference sequence). The CDR3 is made up of 13 amino acids.

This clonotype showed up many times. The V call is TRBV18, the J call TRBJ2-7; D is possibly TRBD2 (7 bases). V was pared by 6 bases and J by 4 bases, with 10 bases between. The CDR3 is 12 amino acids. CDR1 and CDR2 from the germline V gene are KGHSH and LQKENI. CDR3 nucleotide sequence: TGTGCCAGCTCGGGGGGGCGGTACGAGCAGTACTTC. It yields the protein CASSGGRYEQYF. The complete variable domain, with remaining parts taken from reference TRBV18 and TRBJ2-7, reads NAGVMQNPRHLVRRRGQEARLRCSPMKGHSHVYWYRQLPEEGLKFMVYLQKENIIDESGMPKERFSAEFPKEGPSILRIQQVVRGDSAAYFCASSGGRYEQYFGPGTRLTVT.

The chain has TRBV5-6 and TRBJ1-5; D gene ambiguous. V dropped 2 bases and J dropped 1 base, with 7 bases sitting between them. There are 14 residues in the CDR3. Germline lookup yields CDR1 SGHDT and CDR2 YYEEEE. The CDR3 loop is CASSLGVSNQPQHF. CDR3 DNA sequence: TGTGCCAGCAGCTTAGGAGTGAGCAATCAGCCCCAGCATTTT.

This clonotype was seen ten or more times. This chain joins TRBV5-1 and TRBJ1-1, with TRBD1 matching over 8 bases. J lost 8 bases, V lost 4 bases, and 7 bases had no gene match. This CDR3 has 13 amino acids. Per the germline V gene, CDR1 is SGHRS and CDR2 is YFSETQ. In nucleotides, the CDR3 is TGCGCCAGCAGCAACCGGGACAGGTTAGAAGCTTTCTTT. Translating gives CASSNRDRLEAFF.

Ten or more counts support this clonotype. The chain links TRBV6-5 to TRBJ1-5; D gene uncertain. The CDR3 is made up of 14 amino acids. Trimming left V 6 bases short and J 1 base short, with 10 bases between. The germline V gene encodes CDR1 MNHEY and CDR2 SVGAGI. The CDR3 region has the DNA TGTGCCAGCAGCCCGACATGGAGCAATCAGCCCCAGCATTTT. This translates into CASSPTWSNQPQHF.

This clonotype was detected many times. CDR3: CASSYSLRTEQEGELFF. Written as DNA, the CDR3 is TGTGCCAGCAGTTACTCGCTTCGTACGGAGCAGGAAGGGGAGCTGTTTTTT. This rearrangement joins TRBV6-6 to TRBJ2-2; D is unresolved. The CDR3 contains 17 residues. The V gene lost 0 bases and the J gene lost 8 bases, with 19 bases spanning the gap. Germline assignment: CDR1 MNHNY and CDR2 SVGAGI (reference sequence).

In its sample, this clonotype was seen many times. CDR3 coding DNA: TGTGCCAGCATGTCGGGGGTGCCCCCCGGAAAACTGTTTTTT. Translated: CASMSGVPPGKLFF. The chain has TRBV28 and TRBJ1-4; D possibly corresponds to TRBD1 (5 bases). Germline CDR1 is MDHEN and CDR2 is SYDVKM. The CDR3 totals 14 residues. V was shortened by 7 bases and J by 10 bases, with 19 bases between the two germline ends.

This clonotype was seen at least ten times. The DNA of the CDR3 is TGTGCCAGCAGCTTACGAGCAACTAATGAAAAACTGTTTTTT. This encodes CASSLRATNEKLFF. This chain links TRBV7-2 with TRBJ1-4; D call uncertain. V dropped 2 bases and J dropped 0 bases, with 4 bases sitting between them. The germline V gene has CDR1 SGHTA and CDR2 FQGNSA. The length of the CDR3 is 14 residues. Full variable domain (missing parts from reference TRBV7-2 and TRBJ1-4): GAGVSQSPSNKVTEKGKDVELRCDPISGHTALYWYRQSLGQGLEFLIYFQGNSAPDKSGLPSDRFSAERTGGSVSTLTIQRTQQEDSAVYLCASSLRATNEKLFFGSGTQLSVL.

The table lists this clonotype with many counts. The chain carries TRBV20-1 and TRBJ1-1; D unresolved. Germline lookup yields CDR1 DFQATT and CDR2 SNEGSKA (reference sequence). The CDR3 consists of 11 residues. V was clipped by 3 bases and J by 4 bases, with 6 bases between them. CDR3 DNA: TGCAGTGCTAGTAGGACCACTGAAGCTTTCTTT. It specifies CSASRTTEAFF.

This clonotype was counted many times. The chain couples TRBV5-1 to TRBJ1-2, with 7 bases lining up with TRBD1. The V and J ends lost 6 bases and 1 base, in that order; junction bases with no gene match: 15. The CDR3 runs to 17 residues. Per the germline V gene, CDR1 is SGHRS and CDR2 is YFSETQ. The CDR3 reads CASTPSPEGAINYGYTF. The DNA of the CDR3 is TGCGCCAGCACCCCCTCCCCCGAGGGGGCAATTAACTATGGCTACACCTTC.

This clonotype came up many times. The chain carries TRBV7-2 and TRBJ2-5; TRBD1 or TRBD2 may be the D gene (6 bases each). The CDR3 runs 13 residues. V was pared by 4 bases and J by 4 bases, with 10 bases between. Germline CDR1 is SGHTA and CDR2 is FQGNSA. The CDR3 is CASSSGAGETQYF. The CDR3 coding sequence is TGTGCCAGCAGCTCGGGGGCCGGAGAGACCCAGTACTTC.

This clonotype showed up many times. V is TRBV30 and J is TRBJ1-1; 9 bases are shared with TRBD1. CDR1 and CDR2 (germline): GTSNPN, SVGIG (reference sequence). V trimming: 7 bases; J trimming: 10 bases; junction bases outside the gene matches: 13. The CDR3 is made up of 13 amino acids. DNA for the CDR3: TGTGCCTCGCACCGGGACAGGGAATCTGGAGCTTTCTTT. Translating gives CASHRDRESGAFF.

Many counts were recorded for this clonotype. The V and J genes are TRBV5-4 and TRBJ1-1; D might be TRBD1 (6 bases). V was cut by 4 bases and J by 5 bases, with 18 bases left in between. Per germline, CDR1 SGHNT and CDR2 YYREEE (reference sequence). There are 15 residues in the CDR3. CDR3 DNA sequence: TGTGCCAGCAGCCCGGGTGGGGGCGCATTAACTGAAGCTTTCTTT. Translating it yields CASSPGGGALTEAFF.

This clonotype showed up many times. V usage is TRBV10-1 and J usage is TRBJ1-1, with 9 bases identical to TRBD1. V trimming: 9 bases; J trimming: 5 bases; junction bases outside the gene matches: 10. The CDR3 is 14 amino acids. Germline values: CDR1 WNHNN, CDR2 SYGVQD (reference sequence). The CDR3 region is CASGAGTGITEAFF. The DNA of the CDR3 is TGCGCCAGTGGGGCCGGGACAGGGATTACTGAAGCTTTCTTT.

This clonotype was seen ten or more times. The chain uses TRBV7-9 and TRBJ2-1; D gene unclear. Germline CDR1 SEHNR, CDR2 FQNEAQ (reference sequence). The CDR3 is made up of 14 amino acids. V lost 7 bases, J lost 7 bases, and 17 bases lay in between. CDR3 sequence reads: CASTPLRAGNEQFF. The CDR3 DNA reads TGTGCCAGCACTCCTTTACGGGCCGGGAATGAGCAGTTCTTC.

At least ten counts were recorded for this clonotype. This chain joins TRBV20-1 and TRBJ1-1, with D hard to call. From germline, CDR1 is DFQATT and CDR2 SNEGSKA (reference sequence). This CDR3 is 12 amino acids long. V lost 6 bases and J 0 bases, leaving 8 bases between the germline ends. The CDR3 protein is CSALRLNTEAFF. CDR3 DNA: TGCAGTGCGCTCCGGCTGAACACTGAAGCTTTCTTT.

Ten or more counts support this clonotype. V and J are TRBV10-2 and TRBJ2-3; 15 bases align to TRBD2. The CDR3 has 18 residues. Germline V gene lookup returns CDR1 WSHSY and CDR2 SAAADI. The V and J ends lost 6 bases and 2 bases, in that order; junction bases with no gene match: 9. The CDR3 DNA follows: TGCGCCAGCAGGACATCCGGGACTAGCGGGGGGAACACAGATACGCAGTATTTT. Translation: CASRTSGTSGGNTDTQYF.

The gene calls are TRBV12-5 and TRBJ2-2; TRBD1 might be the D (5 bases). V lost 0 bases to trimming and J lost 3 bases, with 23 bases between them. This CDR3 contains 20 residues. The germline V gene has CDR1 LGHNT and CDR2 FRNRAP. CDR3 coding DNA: TGTGCTAGTGGTTTGGTAGCCTTCCAGGGATCCTCCTCGGACACCGGGGAGCTGTTTTTT. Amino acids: CASGLVAFQGSSSDTGELFF.

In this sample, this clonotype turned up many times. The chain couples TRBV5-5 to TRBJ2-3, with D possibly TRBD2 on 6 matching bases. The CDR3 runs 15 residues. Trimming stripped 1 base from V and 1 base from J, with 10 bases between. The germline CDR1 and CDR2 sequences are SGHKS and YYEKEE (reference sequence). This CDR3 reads CASSLSGWGTDTQYF. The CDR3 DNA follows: TGTGCCAGCAGCTTGAGCGGGTGGGGCACAGATACGCAGTATTTT.

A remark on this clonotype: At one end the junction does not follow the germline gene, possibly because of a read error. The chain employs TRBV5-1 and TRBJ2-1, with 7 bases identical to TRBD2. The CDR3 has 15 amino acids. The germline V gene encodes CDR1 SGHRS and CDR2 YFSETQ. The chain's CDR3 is CASSLQVGDYNEQFF. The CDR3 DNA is TGCGCCAGCAGCTTGCAGGTAGGGGACTACAATGAACAGTTCTTC.

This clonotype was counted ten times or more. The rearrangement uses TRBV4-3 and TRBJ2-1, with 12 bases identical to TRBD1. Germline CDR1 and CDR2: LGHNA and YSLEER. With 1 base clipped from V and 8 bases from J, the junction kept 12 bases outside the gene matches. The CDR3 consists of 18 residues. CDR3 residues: CASSQVVGTGGERHEQFF. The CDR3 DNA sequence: TGCGCCAGCAGCCAAGTCGTCGGGACAGGGGGCGAGCGACATGAGCAGTTCTTC.

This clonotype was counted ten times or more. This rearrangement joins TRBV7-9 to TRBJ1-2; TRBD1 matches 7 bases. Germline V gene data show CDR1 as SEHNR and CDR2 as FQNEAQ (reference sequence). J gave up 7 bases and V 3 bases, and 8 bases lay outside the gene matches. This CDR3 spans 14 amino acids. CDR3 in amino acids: CASSLWDRGTGYTF. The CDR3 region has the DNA TGTGCCAGCAGCTTGTGGGACAGAGGGACTGGCTACACCTTC.

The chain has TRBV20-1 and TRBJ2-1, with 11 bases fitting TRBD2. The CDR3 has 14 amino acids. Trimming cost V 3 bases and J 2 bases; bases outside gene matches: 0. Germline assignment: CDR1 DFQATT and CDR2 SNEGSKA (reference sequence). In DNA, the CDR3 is TGCAGTGCTAGTAGCGGGGGGGCCTACAATGAGCAGTTCTTC. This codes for CSASSGGAYNEQFF.

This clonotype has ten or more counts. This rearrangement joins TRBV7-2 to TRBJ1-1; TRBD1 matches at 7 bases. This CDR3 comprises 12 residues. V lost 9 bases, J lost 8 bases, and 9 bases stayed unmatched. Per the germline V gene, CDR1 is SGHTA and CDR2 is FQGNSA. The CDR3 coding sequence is TGTGCCAGTAGTCCCGACAGGGAGGAAGCTTTCTTT. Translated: CASSPDREEAFF.

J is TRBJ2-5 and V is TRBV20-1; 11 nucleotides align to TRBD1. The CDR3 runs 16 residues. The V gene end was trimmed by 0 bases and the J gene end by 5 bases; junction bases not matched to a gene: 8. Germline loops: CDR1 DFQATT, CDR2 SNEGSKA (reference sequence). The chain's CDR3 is CSARDAGTGGGETQYF. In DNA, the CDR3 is TGCAGTGCTAGAGATGCAGGGACAGGGGGGGGGGAGACCCAGTACTTC.

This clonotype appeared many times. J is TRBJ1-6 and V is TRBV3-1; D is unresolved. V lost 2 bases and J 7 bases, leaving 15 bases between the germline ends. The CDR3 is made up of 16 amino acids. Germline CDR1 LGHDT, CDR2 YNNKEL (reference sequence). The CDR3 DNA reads TGTGCCAGCAGCCAAACCCTTACGGGTGGAAATTCACCCCTCCACTTT. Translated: CASSQTLTGGNSPLHF.

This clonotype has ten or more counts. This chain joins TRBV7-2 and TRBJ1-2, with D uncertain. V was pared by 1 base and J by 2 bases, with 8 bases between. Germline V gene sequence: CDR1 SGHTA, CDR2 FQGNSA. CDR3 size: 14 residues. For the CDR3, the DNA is TGTGCCAGCAGCTTAGTTGGAGGGAACTATGGCTACACCTTC. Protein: CASSLVGGNYGYTF.

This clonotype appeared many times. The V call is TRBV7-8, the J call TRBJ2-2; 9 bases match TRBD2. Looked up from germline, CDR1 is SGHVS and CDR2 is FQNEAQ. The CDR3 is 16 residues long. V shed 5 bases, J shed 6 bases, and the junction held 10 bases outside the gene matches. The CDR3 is CASSPLGRGGPGELFF. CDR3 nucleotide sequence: TGTGCCAGCAGCCCCCTGGGGCGGGGGGGCCCCGGGGAGCTGTTTTTT.

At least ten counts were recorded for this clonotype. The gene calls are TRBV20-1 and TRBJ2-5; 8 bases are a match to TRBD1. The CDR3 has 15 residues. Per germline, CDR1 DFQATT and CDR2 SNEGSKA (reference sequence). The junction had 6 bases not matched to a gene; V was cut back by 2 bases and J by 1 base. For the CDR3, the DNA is TGCAGTGCTAGACCGCCTCAGGGGGCCCAAGAGACCCAGTACTTC. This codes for CSARPPQGAQETQYF.